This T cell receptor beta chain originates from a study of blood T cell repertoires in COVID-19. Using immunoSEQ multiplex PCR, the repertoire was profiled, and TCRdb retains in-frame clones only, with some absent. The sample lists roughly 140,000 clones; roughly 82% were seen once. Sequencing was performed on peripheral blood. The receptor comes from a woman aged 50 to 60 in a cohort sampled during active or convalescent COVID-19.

CDR3 sequence reads: CASSLSPGWWETQYF. CDR3 in DNA: TGTGCCAGCAGCTTGTCGCCGGGTTGGTGGGAGACCCAGTACTTC. V usage is TRBV5-5 and J usage is TRBJ2-5; D unclear. V was trimmed by 1 base and J by 5 bases, leaving 15 bases between them. CDR1 SGHKS and CDR2 YYEKEE come from the germline V gene (reference sequence). The CDR3 length is 15 residues.